This T cell receptor beta chain was captured in a study of CD8 T cells in Susac syndrome. Details on this clonotype: As yet, its antigen is unknown.

Sequencing of TCR beta, carried out with a high-throughput approach, was applied to CD8+ and CD4+ T cells from the blood. Negative magnetic isolation gave CD8+ and CD4+ cells; FACS enriched CD8+ TEMRA. General study results and limits: It was acknowledged by the study that relatively few individuals were included in its TCR sequencing and HLA analysis.

Trimming shortened V by 6 bases and J by 5 bases, and 16 bases separated the two germline ends. CDR3 length: 14 amino acids. CDR1 is MGHDK and CDR2 is SYGVNS in the germline V gene. With random hexamers, reverse transcription was performed on roughly 0.5 to 1 ug of RNA. Multiplex PCR with immunoSEQ amplified the TCR beta CDR3 across 54 Vbeta and 13 Jbeta. TCRdb reprocessed the immunoSEQ multiplex PCR reads with MiXCR, giving one entry per CDR3 protein. The sample comprises some 260,000 distinct CDR3 sequences, approximately 81% of which are singletons, and 0.11% rests with the top ten. The gene calls are TRBV25-1 and TRBJ1-1, with a possible D match to TRBD1 (5 bases). Sequencing was done on a sample of CD8+ T cells from PBMCs. This clonotype was obtained from a human donor with multiple sclerosis. As DNA, the CDR3 is TGTGCCAGCAGCCCCGTTTTCAGGGCGACTGAAGCTTTCTTT. This translates into CASSPVFRATEAFF.